This T cell receptor (beta chain) was retrieved from a study of blood T cell repertoires in COVID-19. Study background: The United States, Italy and Spain supplied acute and convalescent COVID-19 samples.

Libraries were prepared by immunoSEQ multiplex PCR; TCRdb keeps only in-frame clonotypes and omits some of them. The table lists about 80,000 clones, roughly 87% of them singletons. Germline lookup yields CDR1 SGDLS and CDR2 YYNGEE. Trimming cost V 0 bases and J 5 bases; bases outside gene matches: 10. The CDR3 extends over 17 amino acids. The source material was peripheral blood. The TCR originated in an elderly man with acute or convalescent COVID-19. The chain uses TRBV9 and TRBJ2-2, with 7 bases aligning to TRBD1. Here the CDR3 DNA reads TGTGCCAGCAGCGTAGCAACACAGGGGAGAAGGACCGGGGAGCTGTTTTTT. It translates to CASSVATQGRRTGELFF.